This TCR beta chain comes out of a study of blood T cell repertoires in COVID-19. At the level of the study: Donors in the United States, Italy and Spain gave samples during acute or convalescent COVID-19.

Sequencing used immunoSEQ multiplex PCR; TCRdb keeps in-frame clones, though not all of them. The data contain about 170,000 clones, under 90% of them singletons. This clone appeared once. J was trimmed by 0 bases and V by 0 bases; bases with no gene match: 1. The germline V gene encodes CDR1 KGHSH and CDR2 LQKENI. This CDR3 has 16 residues. This sequence was found in a woman at least 80 years old with acute or convalescent COVID-19. The sample was peripheral blood. The chain carries TRBV18 and TRBJ2-2; TRBD2 aligns across 7 bases. The CDR3 nucleotides read TGTGCCAGCTCACCACCGGGAGGGTCGAACACCGGGGAGCTGTTTTTT. It is translated as CASSPPGGSNTGELFF.